The sequence of this T cell receptor beta chain was determined in a study of patients and donors after allogeneic stem cell transplantation. Germline CDR1 and CDR2: SGHRS and YFSETQ. Trimming cost V 4 bases and J 4 bases; bases outside gene matches: 9. The CDR3 is made up of 15 amino acids. TCRdb reprocessed the RT-PCR reads via MiXCR and lists one record per CDR3 protein. The repertoire holds 800,000 to 1,000,000 distinct CDR3 sequences, with around 17% as singletons. The receptor was derived from a human donor who was either an allogeneic HSCT recipient or a stem cell or donor lymphocyte infusion donor (not recorded which). It is not recorded whose cells these are; they may come from a transplant donor. The sample taken for sequencing was blood, either unsorted or a sorted T cell fraction (not recorded which). This sequence joins TRBV5-1 and TRBJ1-1; 8 bases are shared with TRBD1. The CDR3 here is CASSPEGQGRTEAFF. For the CDR3, the DNA is TGCGCCAGCAGCCCGGAAGGACAGGGACGCACTGAAGCTTTCTTT.